This T cell receptor beta chain is from a study of Graves' ophthalmopathy and Graves' hyperthyroidism (dated by TCRdb to the late 2010s). In terms of the full investigation: A patient counted as having stable hyperthyroidism if there was no progression to ophthalmopathy within 18 months of follow-up. After sampling, hyperthyroidism patients received methimazole starting at 30 mg daily, and ophthalmopathy patients received high-dose intravenous methylprednisolone. The study used signatures of the TCR beta repertoire to tell Graves' ophthalmopathy apart from Graves' hyperthyroidism and to predict which patients would progress to ophthalmopathy. In six hyperthyroidism patients, the T-cell repertoire of thyroid tissue was compared with the T-cell repertoire of blood. A discovery set of 100 patients (approximately 42 ophthalmopathy, 55 to 60 stable hyperthyroidism) was enrolled to explore V-J signatures distinguishing ophthalmopathy from hyperthyroidism. An independent validation cohort comprised fewer than 20 hyperthyroidism patients and 15 to 17 patients who later progressed from hyperthyroidism to ophthalmopathy. In total, 135 blood samples were TCR-sequenced: some 43 ophthalmopathy, under 80 hyperthyroidism and about 17 hyperthyroidism-to-ophthalmopathy patients.

For repertoire sequencing, the TCR beta CDR3 regions were amplified from RNA transcripts. A first-round RT-PCR used HTBI primers with the Qiagen OneStep RT-PCR kit, followed by a second-round multiplex PCR, size selection and purification. Libraries were sequenced paired-end with 100 bp reads on an Illumina HiSeq2000. As for the original processing: Reads were processed with SOAPnuke, discarding reads with adapters, uncalled bases, mean Phred below 15, or no exact constant-primer or identifier match. High-quality paired reads were merged with COPE v1.2.5. Each unique nucleotide sequence was treated as a clonotype, and MiTCR v1.1 was used to align the clonotypes to the IMGT TRB V, D and J references. Only V-J combinations with frequency above 0.0001 were analysed, covering approximately 99% of repertoires. For each V-J combination, a TCR clonal expansion and chaos score was defined as F50 clonal expansion divided by the chaos observed in the TCRdist matrix. Features were reduced by Welch's t-statistics and random forest to around 14 V-J combinations, which fed a naive Bayes classifier. The Morisita-Horn index was used to measure how similar the thyroid and blood repertoires were. The public reads were reprocessed in TCRdb via fastp at Q25 and MiXCR, keeping in-frame beta chains. Each entry merges the rows of one CDR3 protein and shows their most common DNA and genes. V and J calls and clone size were set by TCRdb, not the authors. The sample table holds about 1.2 million distinct CDR3 sequences, of which about 38% were seen once. In total, the top ten clones hold around 10% of the sample.

What the study reported, not specific to this receptor: In validation, the model predicted ophthalmopathy progression with about 70% sensitivity and 72.22% specificity; some 13 predicted patients were CT-confirmed with GO in a median of approximately 6.2 months. Among expanded thyroid clonotypes with frequency above 0.001, most also showed up in blood, which suggests that blood repertoires may reflect the thyroid immune response. Sample size was not statistically predetermined, and group allocation was not concealed from the investigators. The 13-signature model separated ophthalmopathy from stable hyperthyroidism with roughly 89% sensitivity and 81.08% specificity in cross-validation, and 80%/75% in the test set.

Trimming at the junction amounts to 4 bases on V and 1 base on J, and the germline ends lie 14 bases apart. The cysteine opens and the phenylalanine closes a CDR3 of 15 amino acids. Solely the CDR3 DNA is kept, with 45 bases framed from the first base. The germline V gene provides CDR1 SGHVS and CDR2 FQNEAQ. Hyperthyroidism patients were newly diagnosed, were aged 18 to 65 years, and had a disease duration under 2 months. Patients with other autoimmune diseases, uncontrolled infections, pregnancy or lactation were excluded from the study. Diagnosis relied on clinical symptoms, serum thyroxine, TRAb, thyroid ultrasound and orbital computed tomography. Total RNA was extracted using Trizol reagent, and RNA quality was checked on an Agilent 2100 Bioanalyzer. This clonotype showed up many times. Its antigen is currently not known. No qualities accompany the bases; no much larger clone lies one base away.

Material: peripheral blood or thyroid tissue (not recorded which). The chain links TRBV7-8 with TRBJ2-7; TRBD1 might be the D gene, on 5 matching bases. The TCR comes from an adult man with Graves' hyperthyroidism. The CDR3 corresponds to CASSSQDLGSYEQYF. The nucleotide sequence reads TGTGCCAGCAGCTCACAGGATCTCGGGTCCTACGAGCAGTACTTC.